These 28 T cell receptor beta chains came from one sample sequenced in a study of beta chain features in type 1 diabetes. cDNA synthesis used the whole RNA isolate, giving expressed TCRB sequences. Generated by immunoSEQ multiplex PCR, the TCRdb table keeps only in-frame clones and is missing some. Counted here are 300,000 to 400,000 clones, approximately 8% occurring once; the ten biggest clones make up 0.44%. The sequencing input was central memory CD4+ T cells from blood. Receptors were obtained from a woman under 30 in good health.

This clone has just a few counts. J is TRBJ2-1 and V is TRBV10-3, with TRBD2 identical over 7 bases. Per the germline V gene, CDR1 is ENHRY and CDR2 is SYGVKD. The CDR3 extends over 17 amino acids. Losses at the gene ends were 0 bases for V and 10 bases for J; bases not matched to a gene: 15. The CDR3 DNA sequence: TGTGCCATCAGTGAGTCTGATAGCGGGCAGTCCTCAGGGGAGCAGTTCTTC. Translated, it gives CAISESDSGQSSGEQFF.

In this sample, this clone turned up a few times. The chain recombines TRBV10-3 with TRBJ2-1; D not certain. With 2 bases removed from V and 8 bases from J, the gap between germline ends came to 13 bases. The CDR3 length is 14 residues. The germline V gene encodes CDR1 ENHRY and CDR2 SYGVKD. This chain's CDR3 is CAISEPGYLDEQFF. The CDR3 DNA reads as TGTGCCATCAGTGAGCCCGGATACCTCGATGAGCAGTTCTTC.

Only a few counts were recorded for this clone. The V and J genes are TRBV23-1 and TRBJ2-7; a weak D match, TRBD2 (6 bases). TRBV23-1 is given ORF status, its function remaining uncertain. V gave up 11 bases and J gave up 2 bases, with 13 bases separating them. The CDR3 sequence is 12 residues long. CDR3 sequence: CARGGIAYEQYF. The CDR3, as DNA: TGCGCCCGGGGCGGGATTGCCTACGAGCAGTACTTC.

The rearrangement joins TRBV9 to TRBJ1-2, with no clear D. Trimming removed 4 bases at V and 8 bases at J, with 15 bases between. This CDR3 is 13 amino acids long. Per germline, CDR1 SGDLS and CDR2 YYNGEE. In nucleotides, the CDR3 is TGTGCCAGCAGCACCCAGAGGACGGAAGGCTACACCTTC. This encodes CASSTQRTEGYTF.

This clone has only a few counts. V is TRBV5-1 and J is TRBJ2-1; 7 bases fit TRBD2. Trimming removed 4 bases from V and 4 bases from J; junction bases left unmatched: 5. This CDR3 spans 14 amino acids. From germline, CDR1 is SGHRS and CDR2 YFSETQ. For the CDR3, the DNA is TGCGCCAGCAGCGCGGCTAGCGGTTACAATGAGCAGTTCTTC. Its protein product is CASSAASGYNEQFF. The variable domain in full, completed from reference TRBV5-1 and TRBJ2-1, reads KAGVTQTPRYLIKTRGQQVTLSCSPISGHRSVSWYQQTPGQGLQFLFEYFSETQRNKGNFPGRFSGRQFSNSRSEMNVSTLELGDSALYLCASSAASGYNEQFFGPGTRLTVL.

The chain employs TRBV7-2 and TRBJ1-4; 9 positions agree with TRBD1. Trimming removed 5 bases from V and 7 bases from J; junction bases left unmatched: 11. The CDR3 covers 16 residues. Germline CDR1 reads SGHTA; CDR2 reads FQGNSA. The CDR3 sequence is CASSRQSGTGREKLFF. The CDR3 nucleotides are TGTGCCAGCAGCCGACAATCCGGGACAGGGCGTGAAAAACTGTTTTTT.

The V call is TRBV5-6, the J call TRBJ2-1; 16 nucleotides align to TRBD2. V dropped 4 bases and J dropped 13; count of bases not matched to a gene: 11. CDR1 and CDR2 (germline): SGHDT, YYEEEE. This CDR3 has 16 amino acids. The CDR3 coding sequence is TGTGCCAGCAGCGGTGCCGGGACTAGCGGGAGGGCCCGACAGTTCTTC. Residues: CASSGAGTSGRARQFF.

The table lists this clone with a few counts. The V call is TRBV25-1, the J call TRBJ2-7; unclear D gene. V gave up 2 bases and J gave up 4 bases, with 9 bases separating them. The germline CDR1 and CDR2 sequences are MGHDK and SYGVNS. This CDR3 contains 13 residues. CDR3 coding DNA: TGTGCCAGCAGTGAAGCCACAGAATACGAGCAGTACTTC. It encodes CASSEATEYEQYF.

This chain uses TRBV11-2 with TRBJ2-2, with TRBD2 identical over 7 bases. The CDR3 runs 17 residues. Germline V gene sequence: CDR1 SGHAT, CDR2 FQNNGV. Trimming at V came to 8 bases and at J to 4 bases, leaving 16 bases not matched to a gene. The CDR3 DNA reads TGTGCCAGCCGGTCCCTACGCGGGAGAAGATTCACCGGGGAGCTGTTTTTT. Its protein is CASRSLRGRRFTGELFF.

The sample holds a few counts of this clone. The V and J genes are TRBV7-6 and TRBJ2-7; 11 bases match TRBD1. CDR1 is SGHVS and CDR2 is FNYEAQ in the germline V gene. Unmatched junction bases numbered 7, after V lost 8 bases and J lost 1 base. This CDR3 contains 15 residues. The CDR3 region is CASGSWDRGSYEQYF. CDR3 sequence (DNA): TGTGCCAGCGGTTCGTGGGACAGGGGGTCCTACGAGCAGTACTTC.

J is TRBJ1-3 and V is TRBV7-2; D is perhaps TRBD1 (5 bases). V was pared by 3 bases and J by 3 bases, with 12 bases between. The CDR3 runs to 15 residues. Germline CDR1 is SGHTA and CDR2 is FQGNSA. The CDR3: CASSFTGGGGNTIYF. The CDR3 region has the DNA TGTGCCAGCAGCTTCACGGGGGGTGGTGGAAACACCATATATTTT. The complete variable domain, with remaining parts taken from reference TRBV7-2 and TRBJ1-3, reads GAGVSQSPSNKVTEKGKDVELRCDPISGHTALYWYRQSLGQGLEFLIYFQGNSAPDKSGLPSDRFSAERTGGSVSTLTIQRTQQEDSAVYLCASSFTGGGGNTIYFGEGSWLTVV.

CDR3 nucleotides: TGTGCCAGCAGTTCGTACATGCAAGAGACCCAGTACTTC. This gives the protein CASSSYMQETQYF. This chain connects TRBV6-6 to TRBJ2-5; D remains unclear. This CDR3 has 13 residues. Trimming pared 4 bases from V and 2 bases from J, leaving 8 bases between. CDR1 MNHNY and CDR2 SVGAGI come from the germline V gene (reference sequence).

The rearrangement joins TRBV5-6 to TRBJ2-5, with a possible D match to TRBD1 (6 bases). V was trimmed by 2 bases and J by 4 bases, leaving 18 bases between them. Germline CDR1 SGHDT, CDR2 YYEEEE. The length of the CDR3 is 16 residues. The CDR3 region is CASSFSGTQGGETQYF. As DNA, the CDR3 is TGTGCCAGCAGCTTTTCCGGGACACAGGGTGGAGAGACCCAGTACTTC.

The table lists this clone with many counts. The chain joins TRBV28 to TRBJ1-4, with 8 positions matching TRBD1. Looked up from germline, CDR1 is MDHEN and CDR2 is SYDVKM. V lost 2 bases and J lost 5; bases outside the gene matches: 1. The CDR3 loop spans 14 amino acids. CDR3 sequence (DNA): TGTGCCAGCAGTTTACAGGGGGCGAATGAAAAACTGTTTTTT. Protein sequence: CASSLQGANEKLFF.

This clone appeared a few times. V gene TRBV28 combines with J gene TRBJ1-1, with D possibly TRBD1 on 6 matching bases. The ends were cut back, 5 bases at V and 3 bases at J, with 16 bases in the middle. This CDR3 contains 15 residues. In germline, CDR1 is MDHEN, CDR2 SYDVKM. CDR3 sequence reads: CASSISWGAHTEAFF. The CDR3 bases are TGTGCCAGCAGTATTAGCTGGGGGGCCCACACTGAAGCTTTCTTT.

This clone was recorded many times. The gene calls are TRBV29-1 and TRBJ2-3, with TRBD2 identical over 10 bases. V shed 7 bases and J 4 bases; nucleotides not matched to a gene: 11. The germline gives CDR1 SQVTM, CDR2 ANQGSEA. This CDR3 has 15 amino acids. The chain's CDR3 is CSAITSGRAPDTQYF. As DNA, the CDR3 is TGCAGCGCCATCACGAGCGGGAGGGCCCCAGATACGCAGTATTTT.

This clone was seen a handful of times. The J gene is TRBJ1-3, the V gene TRBV15; maybe TRBD1 (6 bases). Germline CDR1 reads LNHNV; CDR2 reads YYDKDF (reference sequence). V lost 0 bases and J 0 bases, leaving 15 bases between the germline ends. This CDR3 spans 18 amino acids. For the CDR3, the DNA is TGTGCCACCAGCAGAGATAAGGGACAACTTAGCTCTGGAAACACCATATATTTT. Its protein is CATSRDKGQLSSGNTIYF.

The rearrangement joins TRBV15 to TRBJ2-1; 14 positions match TRBD2. This CDR3 region has 17 residues. CDR1 LNHNV and CDR2 YYDKDF come from the germline V gene (reference sequence). The V segment lost 0 bases and the J segment 8 bases; nucleotides outside the gene matches: 6. The CDR3 spells CATSRELGLAGVDEQFF. Here the CDR3 DNA reads TGTGCCACCAGCAGAGAGCTGGGACTAGCGGGAGTGGATGAGCAGTTCTTC.

The V and J genes are TRBV6-6 and TRBJ1-5; D not resolved. Per germline, CDR1 MNHNY and CDR2 SVGAGI (reference sequence). V gave up 2 bases and J gave up 5 bases, with 10 bases separating them. There are 14 residues in the CDR3. As DNA, the CDR3 is TGTGCCAGCAGTTACCGGGGAGAGTATCAGCCCCAGCATTTT. Translation gives CASSYRGEYQPQHF.

In its sample, this clone was seen a few times. In nucleotides, the CDR3 is TGTGCCAGCAGTAAACTGGGACTAGCGGCCGTGGCGACCCAGTACTTC. Protein product: CASSKLGLAAVATQYF. The rearrangement uses TRBV5-4 and TRBJ2-5; 11 nucleotides match TRBD2. The CDR3 totals 16 residues. Germline V gene sequence: CDR1 SGHNT, CDR2 YYREEE (reference sequence). The V and J ends lost 5 bases and 7 bases, in that order; junction bases with no gene match: 13.

This clone was recorded a few times. The chain recombines TRBV6-5 with TRBJ2-1; 9 bases fit TRBD2. The CDR3 covers 13 residues. V shed 8 bases and J 8 bases; nucleotides not matched to a gene: 7. Germline V gives CDR1 MNHEY, CDR2 SVGAGI. The CDR3 protein is CASGGRALDEQFF. In nucleotides, the CDR3 is TGTGCCAGCGGCGGGAGGGCTTTGGATGAGCAGTTCTTC.

This clone was observed a few times. The chain couples TRBV4-2 to TRBJ2-5, with 13 bases matching TRBD2. V trimming: 1 base; J trimming: 1 base; junction bases outside the gene matches: 9. The CDR3 totals 19 residues. The germline V gene encodes CDR1 LGHNA and CDR2 YNFKEQ. The CDR3 sequence is CASSQGRTSGRGGQETQYF. CDR3 DNA sequence: TGTGCCAGCAGCCAAGGGAGGACTAGCGGGAGAGGGGGCCAAGAGACCCAGTACTTC.

This clone turned up a few times. V and J are TRBV14 and TRBJ2-1; D possibly uses TRBD1 or TRBD2 (5 bases each). The V end was cut by 1 base, the J end by 10 bases, with 14 bases between. Germline V gives CDR1 SGHDN, CDR2 FVKESK. The CDR3 contains 14 residues. CDR3 nucleotide sequence: TGTGCCAGCAGCCAAGTGACTAAAAAGGGGGAGCAGTTCTTC. Translation gives CASSQVTKKGEQFF.

The chain carries TRBV28 and TRBJ2-5; weak D call: TRBD2 (6 bases). The germline CDR1 and CDR2 sequences are MDHEN and SYDVKM. The CDR3 has 14 amino acids. Trimming took 6 bases from V and 5 from J, leaving 16 bases between them. The CDR3 DNA reads as TGTGCCAGCAGCACAAACGGGGGTTTGGAGACCCAGTACTTC. The encoded protein is CASSTNGGLETQYF.

This clone was counted between two and nine times. The rearrangement joins TRBV9 to TRBJ2-3; maybe TRBD2 (5 bases). V dropped 0 bases and J dropped 3 bases, with 8 bases sitting between them. CDR1 is SGDLS, CDR2 YYNGEE, per germline. The CDR3 has 14 amino acids. CDR3: CASSVGGWTDTQYF. The CDR3 nucleotides are TGTGCCAGCAGCGTAGGCGGGTGGACAGATACGCAGTATTTT.

V usage is TRBV7-8 and J usage is TRBJ1-5; weak D call: TRBD1 (5 bases). Per germline, CDR1 SGHVS and CDR2 FQNEAQ. This CDR3 has 15 amino acids. Trimming removed 7 bases from V and 1 base from J, with 14 bases in between. This CDR3 reads CASTLGATSNQPQHF. The CDR3 nucleotides read TGTGCCAGCACCCTTGGGGCTACGAGCAATCAGCCCCAGCATTTT.

This clone showed up just a few times. The chain couples TRBV10-2 to TRBJ2-3; either TRBD1 or TRBD2 may supply D (5 bases each). The CDR3 spans 12 residues. Deletions cut 6 bases from V and 6 bases from J, with 10 bases between. Germline assignment: CDR1 WSHSY and CDR2 SAAADI. This chain's CDR3 is CASRGEGDTQYF. The CDR3 DNA reads TGCGCCAGCAGGGGAGAGGGGGATACGCAGTATTTT.

The chain couples TRBV7-9 to TRBJ2-5, with TRBD2 matching over 7 bases. The trim removed 3 bases at V and 2 bases at J, leaving 6 bases unmatched. This CDR3 comprises 15 residues. Germline-derived CDR1 and CDR2 are SEHNR and FQNEAQ (reference sequence). The CDR3 protein is CASSFNQAGQETQYF. CDR3 DNA sequence: TGTGCCAGCAGCTTTAATCAAGCGGGGCAAGAGACCCAGTACTTC.